The following is a TCR beta chain sequence with its context. This record comes from a study of blood T cells in healthy people across ages. The CDR3 runs 13 residues. Germline CDR1 SQVTM, CDR2 ANQGSEA. V was shortened by 7 bases and J by 1 base, with 13 bases between the two germline ends. Next came a second PCR, run for 7 to 11 cycles, which used a sample-barcoded 5' primer along with a J-beta primer mix. MiXCR, run by TCRdb on the 5' RACE reads, gives a single entry per CDR3 protein. The sample records 1.5 million to 2 million distinct CDR3 sequences, about 50% being singletons. Each sample had at least 7 million PBMCs isolated.

The chain employs TRBV29-1 and TRBJ1-1; D remains ambiguous. Material: blood. This TCR came from a middle-aged woman in good health. CDR3 protein: CSARTGANTEAFF. The CDR3 coding sequence is TGCAGCGCCCGAACCGGAGCGAACACTGAAGCTTTCTTT.